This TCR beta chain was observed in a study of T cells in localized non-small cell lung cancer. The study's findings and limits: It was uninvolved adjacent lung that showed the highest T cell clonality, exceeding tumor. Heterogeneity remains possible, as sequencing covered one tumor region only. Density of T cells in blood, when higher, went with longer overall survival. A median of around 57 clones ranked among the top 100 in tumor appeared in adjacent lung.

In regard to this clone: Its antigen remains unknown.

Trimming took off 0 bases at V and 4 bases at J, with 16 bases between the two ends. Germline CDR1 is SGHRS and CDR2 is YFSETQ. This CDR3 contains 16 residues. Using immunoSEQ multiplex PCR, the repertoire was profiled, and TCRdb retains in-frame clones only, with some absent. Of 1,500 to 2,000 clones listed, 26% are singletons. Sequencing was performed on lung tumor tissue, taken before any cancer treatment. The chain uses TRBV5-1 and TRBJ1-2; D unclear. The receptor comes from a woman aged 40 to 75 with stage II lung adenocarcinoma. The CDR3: CASSLVGAEGSYGYTF. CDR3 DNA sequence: TGCGCCAGCAGCTTGGTAGGCGCAGAGGGCAGCTATGGCTACACCTTC.